The TCR beta chain described here comes from a study of blood T cell repertoires in COVID-19 (dated by TCRdb to the early 2020s). In terms of the full investigation: Samples covering the acute and convalescent phases of COVID-19 were provided by collaborators in the United States, Italy and Spain. The material from the prospective study consisted of cDNA or gDNA derived from T cells, B-cell-depleted T cells, or PBMCs. The dataset comprised deeply sampled blood TCRbeta repertoires from subjects exposed to, actively infected with, or recovered from COVID-19. The repertoires were released in a freely available public database meant as a resource for research on the immune response to SARS-CoV-2. The samples were drawn from the first 160 participants of the ongoing ImmuneRACE study and from 1,254 subjects provided by 6 global collaborators. Sample metadata almost always included a de-identified subject ID, COVID-19 status, age in years and sex. Where available, HLA class I and class II types were obtained from metadata supplied by the sample provider rather than from assay-based typing.

Reading from cysteine to phenylalanine, the CDR3 counts 15 amino acids. Just the 45-base CDR3 DNA is kept, in frame starting at base 1. Trimming leaves V shorter by 6 bases and J shorter by 6 bases, with the junction holding 12 bases beyond the gene matches. As encoded in the germline V gene, CDR1 is MDHEN while CDR2 is SYDVKM. Overall results and qualifications from the work: The amount of clinical and demographic metadata varied by source and participant and was provided uncurated.

TCRbeta CDR3 regions were amplified from genomic DNA by means of the immunoSEQ Assay, a bias-controlled multiplex PCR. The source study handled its data this way. Within the assay, amplification of reference gene primers was used to estimate how many nucleated cells each sample contained. To quantify the absolute abundance of each unique TCRbeta CDR3 rearrangement, sequence reads were collapsed and filtered. For each sample, productive Simpson clonality was calculated as the square root of Simpson's diversity index over productive rearrangements. TCRdb carries this immuneACCESS record with in-frame sequences only. Its versions omit some clonotypes, under half of them owing to an unresolved V gene in the studies checked, with the rest unexplained. V and J calls plus clone size are reproduced from that table; the DNA served to infer D and trimming. For this sample there are some 45,000 clones; 83% appear just once. Clones ranked in the top ten supply 8.2% of the sample.

The collaborating institutions used their own protocols to collect whole blood in K2EDTA tubes. For TCRbeta analysis, collaborator samples were shipped as frozen whole blood, as isolated PBMCs, or as DNA extracted from either sample type. Concerning this clone: The specificity of this receptor is unknown. Per-base qualities were not stored, and no clone one base away is much larger.

The sequenced material came from peripheral blood. The receptor comes from a man of 80 years or more in a cohort sampled during active COVID-19. The chain joins TRBV28 to TRBJ1-2; 8 bases in the middle match TRBD1. The sequence in DNA is TGTGCCAGCAGGCCGTTGGCAGGGGGCAGGAATGGCTACACCTTC. Protein translation: CASRPLAGGRNGYTF.